The sequence of this T cell receptor beta chain was determined in a study of CD8+CD57+ T cells in acquired aplastic anemia. About the study: Recorded DNA amounts for sorted CD4+ and CD8+ cells had an average of around 3 ug. Findings and caveats of the study: Under 35 was the count of CD8+ CDR3 sequences that patients shared with controls. Significant differences in CD8+ Simpson's diversity were not observed between patients and controls.

By flow cytometry, patients selected for sequencing had shown an expansion of CD8+CD57+ cells. Receipt of therapy had not occurred in any patient by the time of blood sampling. Details on this clonotype: Its antigen remains unidentified.

Investigators profiled TCR beta VDJ and CDR3 from genomic DNA template. TCRdb reprocessed the reads with MiXCR, giving one entry per CDR3 protein. There are about 290,000 distinct CDR3 sequences in the sample; under 60% occur only once, and approximately 1.3% lies in the top ten. Germline assignment: CDR1 MNHNS and CDR2 SASEGT. The CDR3 runs 14 residues. The V end lost 4 bases, the J end lost 5 bases, and 14 bases lay between the germline ends. The origin of this receptor is a human donor with aplastic anemia. The chain employs TRBV6-1 and TRBJ2-5, with D possibly being TRBD1 or TRBD2 (5 bases each). Sequencing was performed on sorted CD4+, CD8+, or CD8+CD57+ T cells (not recorded which) from PBMCs. CDR3: CASSAGSGHETQYF. DNA for the CDR3: TGTGCCAGCAGTGCCGGTTCGGGGCACGAGACCCAGTACTTC.